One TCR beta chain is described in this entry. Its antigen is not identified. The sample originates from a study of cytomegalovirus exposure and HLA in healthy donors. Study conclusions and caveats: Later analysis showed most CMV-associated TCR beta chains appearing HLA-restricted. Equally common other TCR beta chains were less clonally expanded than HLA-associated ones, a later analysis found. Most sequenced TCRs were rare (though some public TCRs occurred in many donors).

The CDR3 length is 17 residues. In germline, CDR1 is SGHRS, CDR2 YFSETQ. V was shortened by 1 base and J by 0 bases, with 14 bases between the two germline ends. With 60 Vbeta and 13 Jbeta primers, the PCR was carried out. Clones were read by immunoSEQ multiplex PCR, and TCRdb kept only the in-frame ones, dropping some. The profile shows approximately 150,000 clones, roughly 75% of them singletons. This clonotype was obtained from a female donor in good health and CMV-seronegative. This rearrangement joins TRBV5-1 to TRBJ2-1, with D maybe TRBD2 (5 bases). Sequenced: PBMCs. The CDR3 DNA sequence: TGCGCCAGCAGCTTGTCTGGCGGGTGGAGCTCCTACAATGAGCAGTTCTTC. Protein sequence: CASSLSGGWSSYNEQFF.